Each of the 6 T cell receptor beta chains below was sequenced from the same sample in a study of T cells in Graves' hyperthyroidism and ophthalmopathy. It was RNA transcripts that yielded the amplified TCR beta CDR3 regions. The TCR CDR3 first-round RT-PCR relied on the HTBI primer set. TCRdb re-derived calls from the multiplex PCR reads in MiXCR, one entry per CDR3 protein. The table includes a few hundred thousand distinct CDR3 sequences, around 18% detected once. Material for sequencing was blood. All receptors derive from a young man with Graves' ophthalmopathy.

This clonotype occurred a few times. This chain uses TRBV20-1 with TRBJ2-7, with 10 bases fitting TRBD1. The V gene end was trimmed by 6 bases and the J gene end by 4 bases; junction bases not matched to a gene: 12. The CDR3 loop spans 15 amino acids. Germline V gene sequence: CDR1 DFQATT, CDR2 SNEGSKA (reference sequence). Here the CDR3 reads CSAAPGQGVRYEQYF. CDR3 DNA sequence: TGCAGTGCCGCCCCCGGACAGGGGGTAAGGTACGAGCAGTACTTC.

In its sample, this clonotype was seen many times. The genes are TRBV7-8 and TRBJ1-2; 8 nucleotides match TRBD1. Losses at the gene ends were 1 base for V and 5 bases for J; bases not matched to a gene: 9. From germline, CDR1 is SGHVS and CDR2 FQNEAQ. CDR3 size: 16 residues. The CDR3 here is CASSLVVTGAQYGYTF. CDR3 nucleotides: TGTGCCAGCAGCTTAGTGGTGACAGGGGCACAATATGGCTACACCTTC. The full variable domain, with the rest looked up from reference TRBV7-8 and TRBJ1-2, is GAGVSQSPRYKVAKRGQDVALRCDPISGHVSLFWYQQALGQGPEFLTYFQNEAQLDKSGLPSDRFFAERPEGSVSTLKIQRTQQEDSAVYLCASSLVVTGAQYGYTFGSGTRLTVV.

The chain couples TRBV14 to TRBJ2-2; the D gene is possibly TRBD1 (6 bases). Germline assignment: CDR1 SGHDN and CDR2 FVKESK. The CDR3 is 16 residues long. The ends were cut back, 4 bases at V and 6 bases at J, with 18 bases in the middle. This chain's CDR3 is CASSPQGIGDPGELFF. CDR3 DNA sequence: TGTGCCAGCAGCCCCCAGGGGATCGGAGATCCCGGGGAGCTGTTTTTT.

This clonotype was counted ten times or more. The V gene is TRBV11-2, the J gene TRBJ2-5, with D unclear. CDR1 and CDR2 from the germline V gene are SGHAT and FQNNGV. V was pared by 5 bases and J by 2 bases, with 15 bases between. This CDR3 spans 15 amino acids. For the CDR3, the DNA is TGTGCCAGCAGCGCCCCCGGACCCCTACAAGAGACCCAGTACTTC. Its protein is CASSAPGPLQETQYF.

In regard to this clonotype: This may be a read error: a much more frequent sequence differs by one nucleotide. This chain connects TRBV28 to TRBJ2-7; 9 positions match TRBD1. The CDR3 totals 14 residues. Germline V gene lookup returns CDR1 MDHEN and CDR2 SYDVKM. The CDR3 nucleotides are TGTGTCAGCAGTCCGACAGGGGGCTCCTACGAGCAGTACTTC. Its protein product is CVSSPTGGSYEQYF.

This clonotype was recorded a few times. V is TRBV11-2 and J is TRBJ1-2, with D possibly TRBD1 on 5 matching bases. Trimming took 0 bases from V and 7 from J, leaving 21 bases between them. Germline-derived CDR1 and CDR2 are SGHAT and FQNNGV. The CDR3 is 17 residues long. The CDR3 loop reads CASSLESRQVGEGGYTF. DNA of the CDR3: TGTGCCAGCAGCTTAGAAAGCCGCCAGGTGGGGGAGGGTGGCTACACCTTC.